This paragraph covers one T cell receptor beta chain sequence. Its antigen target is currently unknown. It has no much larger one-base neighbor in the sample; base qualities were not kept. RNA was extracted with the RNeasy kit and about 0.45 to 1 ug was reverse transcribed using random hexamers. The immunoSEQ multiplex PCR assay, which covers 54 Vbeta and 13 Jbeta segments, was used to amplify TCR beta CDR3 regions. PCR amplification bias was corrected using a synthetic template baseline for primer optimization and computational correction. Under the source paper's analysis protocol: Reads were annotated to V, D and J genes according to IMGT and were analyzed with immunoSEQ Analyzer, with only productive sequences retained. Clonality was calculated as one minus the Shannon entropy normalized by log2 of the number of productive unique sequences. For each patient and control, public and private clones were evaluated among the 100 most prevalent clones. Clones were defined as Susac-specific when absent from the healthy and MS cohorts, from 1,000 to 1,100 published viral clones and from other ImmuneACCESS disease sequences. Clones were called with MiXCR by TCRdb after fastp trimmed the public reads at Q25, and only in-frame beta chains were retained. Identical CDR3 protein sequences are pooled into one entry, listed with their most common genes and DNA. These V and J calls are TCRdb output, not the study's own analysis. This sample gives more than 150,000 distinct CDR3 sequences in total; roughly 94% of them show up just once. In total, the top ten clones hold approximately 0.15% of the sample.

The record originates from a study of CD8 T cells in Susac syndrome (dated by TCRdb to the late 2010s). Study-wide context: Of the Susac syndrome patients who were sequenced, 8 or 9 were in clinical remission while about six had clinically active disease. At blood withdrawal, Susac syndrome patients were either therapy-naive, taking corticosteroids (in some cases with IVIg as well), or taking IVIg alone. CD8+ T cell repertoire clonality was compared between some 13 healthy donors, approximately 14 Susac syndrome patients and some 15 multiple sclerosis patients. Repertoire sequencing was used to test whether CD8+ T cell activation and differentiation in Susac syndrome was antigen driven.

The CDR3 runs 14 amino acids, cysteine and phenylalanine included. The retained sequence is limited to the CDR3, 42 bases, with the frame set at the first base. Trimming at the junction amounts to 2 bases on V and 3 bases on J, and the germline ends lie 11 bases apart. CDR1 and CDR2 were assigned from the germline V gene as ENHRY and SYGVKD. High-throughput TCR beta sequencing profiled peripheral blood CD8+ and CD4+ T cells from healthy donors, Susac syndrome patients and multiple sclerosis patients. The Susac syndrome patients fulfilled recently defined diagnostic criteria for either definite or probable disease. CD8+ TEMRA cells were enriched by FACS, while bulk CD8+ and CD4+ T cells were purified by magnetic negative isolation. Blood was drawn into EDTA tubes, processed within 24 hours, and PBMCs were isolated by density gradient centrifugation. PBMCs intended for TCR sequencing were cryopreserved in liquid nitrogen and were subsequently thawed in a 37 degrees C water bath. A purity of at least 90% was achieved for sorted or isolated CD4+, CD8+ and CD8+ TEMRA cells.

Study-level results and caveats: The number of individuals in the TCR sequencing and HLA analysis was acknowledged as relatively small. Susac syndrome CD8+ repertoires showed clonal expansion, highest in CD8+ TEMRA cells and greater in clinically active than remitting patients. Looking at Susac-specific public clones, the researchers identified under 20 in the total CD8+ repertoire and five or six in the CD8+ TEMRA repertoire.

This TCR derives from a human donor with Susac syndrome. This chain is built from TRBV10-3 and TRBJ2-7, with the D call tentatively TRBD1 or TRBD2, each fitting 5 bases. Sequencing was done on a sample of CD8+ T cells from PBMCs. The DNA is TGTGCCATCAGTGAGCGCCGGGACGGCTACGAGCAGTACTTC. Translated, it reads CAISERRDGYEQYF.